A single sample gave rise to the 19 T cell receptor beta chains below, sequenced in a study of blood T cells in healthy people across ages. The authors ran a second PCR of about 7 to 12 cycles using a sample-barcoded 5' primer and a J-beta primer mix. MiXCR, run by TCRdb on the 5' RACE reads, gives a single entry per CDR3 protein. The sample has 1.5 million to 2 million distinct CDR3 sequences, under 30% seen once. The sequencing sample was made of blood. The receptors shown here come from a woman aged 25 to 45 in good health.

This clonotype was recorded a few times. The chain uses TRBV10-3 and TRBJ1-1; maybe TRBD1 (5 bases). V was clipped by 6 bases and J by 1 base, with 9 bases between them. The CDR3 has 13 residues. In germline, CDR1 is ENHRY, CDR2 SYGVKD. The CDR3 sequence is CAIRWGENTEAFF. DNA for the CDR3: TGTGCCATCAGATGGGGGGAGAACACTGAAGCTTTCTTT.

This clonotype showed up just a few times. This rearrangement joins TRBV9 to TRBJ2-3; a possible D gene is TRBD2 (6 bases). V lost 4 bases and J lost 5, with 14 bases in between. The CDR3 totals 14 residues. The germline CDR1 and CDR2 sequences are SGDLS and YYNGEE. The chain's CDR3 is CASSRPSEGDTQYF. The CDR3 nucleotides read TGTGCCAGCAGCCGCCCCTCGGAGGGAGATACGCAGTATTTT.

As regards this clonotype: One junction end disagrees with the germline gene, perhaps due to a read error. The genes are TRBV12-3 or TRBV12-4 and TRBJ2-5, with TRBD2 matching 9 bases. The CDR3 has 10 residues. CDR3 coding DNA: TGTTCCAGCGGGGGGGAGACCCAGTACTTC. Protein sequence: CSSGGETQYF.

The genes are TRBV13 and TRBJ1-1; D gene ambiguous. V lost 4 bases and J lost 2, with 17 bases in between. There are 16 residues in the CDR3. The germline gives CDR1 PRHDT, CDR2 FYEKMQ (reference sequence). The chain's CDR3 is CASSSTRVVLNTEAFF. CDR3 bases: TGTGCCAGCAGCTCCACGCGGGTAGTACTTAACACTGAAGCTTTCTTT.

Notes on this clonotype: The junction shows a germline mismatch at one end, possibly a read error. The chain is built from TRBV6-8 and TRBJ2-3; 7 bases agree with TRBD2. Germline V gene lookup returns CDR1 MNHGY and CDR2 SAAAGT. The CDR3 contains 13 residues. The CDR3 bases are TGTGCCGGCAGTTACCCGGGACTAAAGACGCAGTATTTT. Translating it yields CAGSYPGLKTQYF.

The gene calls are TRBV7-2 and TRBJ1-1; a possible D gene is TRBD1 (5 bases). The CDR3 covers 13 residues. The V gene's germline CDR1 is SGHTA and CDR2 FQGNSA. V dropped 5 bases and J dropped 5 bases, with 12 bases sitting between them. In DNA, the CDR3 is TGTGCCAGCAGCGAGAGGGGCTCAACTGAAGCTTTCTTT. It specifies CASSERGSTEAFF.

This clonotype showed up just a few times. This rearrangement joins TRBV7-6 to TRBJ2-7; D might be TRBD2 (7 bases). The germline V gene encodes CDR1 SGHVS and CDR2 FNYEAQ. Between the trimmed V and J ends, which lost 1 base and 0 bases, there was a span of 13 bases. The CDR3 contains 16 residues. The DNA for the CDR3 is TGTGCCAGCAGCTTAGGGACAGCGGGGTCCTCCTACGAGCAGTACTTC. This translates into CASSLGTAGSSYEQYF.

The V gene is TRBV3-1, the J gene TRBJ2-3, with 7 bases lining up with TRBD2. Germline trimming cut 4 bases from V and 2 bases from J; bases unmatched to any gene: 6. The V gene's germline CDR1 is LGHDT and CDR2 YNNKEL (reference sequence). This CDR3 has 15 residues. Here the CDR3 reads CASSPLLATTDTQYF. Written as DNA, the CDR3 is TGTGCCAGCAGCCCCTTACTAGCGACCACAGATACGCAGTATTTT.

The chain uses TRBV28 and TRBJ2-5, with TRBD2 matching over 7 bases. Germline CDR1 and CDR2: MDHEN and SYDVKM. V lost 6 bases, J lost 5 bases, and 15 bases stayed unmatched. The CDR3 loop spans 16 amino acids. The CDR3 loop reads CASRSLKRGTQETQYF. DNA of the CDR3: TGTGCCAGCAGGTCCCTCAAGCGGGGTACACAGGAGACCCAGTACTTC.

This chain links TRBV3-1 with TRBJ2-7; no definite D call. V was cut by 0 bases and J by 5 bases, with 11 bases left in between. In germline, CDR1 is LGHDT, CDR2 YNNKEL (reference sequence). There are 14 residues in the CDR3. In nucleotides, the CDR3 is TGTGCCAGCAGCCAAGAGAGTTATTTCGACGAGCAGTACTTC. Amino acid sequence: CASSQESYFDEQYF.

This sequence joins TRBV29-1 and TRBJ1-5; D not resolved. The CDR3 totals 13 residues. V gave up 4 bases and J gave up 7 bases, with 14 bases separating them. Germline values: CDR1 SQVTM, CDR2 ANQGSEA. CDR3 in amino acids: CSVGGGKEQPQHF. CDR3 coding DNA: TGCAGCGTTGGCGGAGGGAAGGAACAGCCCCAGCATTTT.

About this clonotype itself: At one boundary the junction diverges from the germline segment, which might be a read error. The genes are TRBV10-2 and TRBJ2-6; D may be TRBD1 or TRBD2 (6 bases each). CDR3 size: 14 residues. Germline lookup yields CDR1 WSHSY and CDR2 SAAADI. The CDR3 is CASFGGPGANALTF. The CDR3 coding sequence is TGCGCCAGCTTCGGGGGTCCGGGGGCCAACGCCCTGACTTTC.

V usage is TRBV29-1 and J usage is TRBJ1-1; D might be TRBD1 (5 bases). The germline gives CDR1 SQVTM, CDR2 ANQGSEA. CDR3 size: 13 residues. V lost 6 bases, J lost 7 bases, and 18 bases lay in between. CDR3 nucleotides: TGCAGCGTAGTCCAGGGTTTCAAGAATGAAGCTTTCTTT. This sequence encodes CSVVQGFKNEAFF.

The table lists this clonotype with a few counts. The chain combines TRBV29-1 with TRBJ2-1; the match to TRBD1 covers 8 bases. Germline V gene sequence: CDR1 SQVTM, CDR2 ANQGSEA. V was clipped by 6 bases and J by 0 bases; unmatched bases: 7. There are 15 residues in the CDR3. The CDR3 here is CSVSGDRSSYNEQFF. The CDR3 DNA reads TGCAGCGTATCCGGGGACAGGAGCTCCTACAATGAGCAGTTCTTC.

The chain combines TRBV13 with TRBJ2-1; D may be TRBD2 (6 bases). CDR3 length: 12 amino acids. CDR1 and CDR2 from the germline V gene are PRHDT and FYEKMQ (reference sequence). V was trimmed by 5 bases and J by 7 bases, leaving 9 bases between them. The CDR3 DNA is TGTGCCAGCAGCCAGACTAGAAATGAGCAGTTCTTC. This encodes CASSQTRNEQFF.

The rearrangement joins TRBV9 to TRBJ1-6; 11 nucleotides align to TRBD1. Germline V gives CDR1 SGDLS, CDR2 YYNGEE. The V gene end was trimmed by 3 bases and the J gene end by 10 bases; junction bases not matched to a gene: 12. This CDR3 comprises 17 residues. This chain's CDR3 is CASSDDVDRGLYSPLHF. For the CDR3, the DNA is TGTGCCAGCAGCGACGACGTGGACAGGGGGCTATACTCACCCCTCCACTTT.

A remark on this clonotype: A much bigger clone sits one base away, suggesting this may be a read error. This chain uses TRBV20-1 with TRBJ2-1, with 7 bases fitting TRBD2. J was trimmed by 3 bases and V by 5 bases; bases with no gene match: 13. Germline CDR1 is DFQATT and CDR2 is SNEGSKA (reference sequence). There are 16 residues in the CDR3. CDR3 sequence: CSAGRTLAEFYNEQFF. The CDR3 bases are TGCAGTGCTGGTAGGACCCTAGCGGAGTTCTACAATGAGCAGTTCTTC.

The chain couples TRBV7-2 to TRBJ1-2; 7 bases match TRBD1. Germline V gene lookup returns CDR1 SGHTA and CDR2 FQGNSA. This CDR3 contains 17 residues. V shed 4 bases, J shed 1 base, and the junction held 12 bases outside the gene matches. CDR3 in amino acids: CASSSSLWQGDNYGYTF. In nucleotides, the CDR3 is TGTGCCAGCAGCTCCTCTTTGTGGCAGGGGGATAACTATGGCTACACCTTC.

The gene calls are TRBV20-1 and TRBJ2-7; TRBD1 matches at 7 bases. The germline CDR1 and CDR2 sequences are DFQATT and SNEGSKA (reference sequence). Germline trimming cut 4 bases from V and 2 bases from J; bases unmatched to any gene: 8. This CDR3 contains 14 residues. CDR3 nucleotides: TGCAGTGCTATAGACAGGGTCAACACCTACGAGCAGTACTTC. It translates to CSAIDRVNTYEQYF.